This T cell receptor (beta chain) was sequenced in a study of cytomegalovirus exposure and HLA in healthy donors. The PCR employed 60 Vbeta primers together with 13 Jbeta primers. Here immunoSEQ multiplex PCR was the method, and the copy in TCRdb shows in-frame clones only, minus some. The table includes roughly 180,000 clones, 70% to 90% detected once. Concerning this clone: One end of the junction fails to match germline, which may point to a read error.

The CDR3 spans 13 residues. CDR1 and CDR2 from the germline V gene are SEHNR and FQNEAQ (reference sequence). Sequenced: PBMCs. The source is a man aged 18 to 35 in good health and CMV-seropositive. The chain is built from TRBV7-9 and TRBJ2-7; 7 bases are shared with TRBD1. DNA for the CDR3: TGTTCCAGCAGCAATGGACAGGTCTACGAGCAGTACTTC. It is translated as CSSSNGQVYEQYF.